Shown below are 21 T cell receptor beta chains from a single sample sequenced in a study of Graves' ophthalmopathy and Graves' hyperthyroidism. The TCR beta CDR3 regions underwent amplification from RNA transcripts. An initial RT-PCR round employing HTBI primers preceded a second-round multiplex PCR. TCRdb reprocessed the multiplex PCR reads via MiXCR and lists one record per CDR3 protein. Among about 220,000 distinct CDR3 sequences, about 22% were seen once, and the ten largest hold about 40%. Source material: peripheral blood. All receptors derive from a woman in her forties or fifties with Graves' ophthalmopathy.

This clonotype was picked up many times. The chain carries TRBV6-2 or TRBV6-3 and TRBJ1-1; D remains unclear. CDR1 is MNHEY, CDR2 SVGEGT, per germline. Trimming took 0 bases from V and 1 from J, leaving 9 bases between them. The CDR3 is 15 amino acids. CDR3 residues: CASSYSPTSNTEAFF. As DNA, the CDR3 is TGTGCCAGCAGTTACTCGCCAACCTCGAACACTGAAGCTTTCTTT.

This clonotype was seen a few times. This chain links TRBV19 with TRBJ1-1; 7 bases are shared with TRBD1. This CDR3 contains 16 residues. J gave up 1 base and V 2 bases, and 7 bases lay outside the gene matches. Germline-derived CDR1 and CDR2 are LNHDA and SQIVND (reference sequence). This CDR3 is CASSIRGTAGNTEAFF. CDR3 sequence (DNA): TGTGCCAGTAGTATACGCGGGACAGCGGGGAACACTGAAGCTTTCTTT.

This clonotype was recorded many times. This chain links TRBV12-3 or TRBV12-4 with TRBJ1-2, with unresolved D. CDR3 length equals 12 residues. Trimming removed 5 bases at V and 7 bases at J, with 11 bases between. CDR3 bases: TGTGCCAGCAGTCGGACGATACCTGGCTACACCTTC. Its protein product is CASSRTIPGYTF.

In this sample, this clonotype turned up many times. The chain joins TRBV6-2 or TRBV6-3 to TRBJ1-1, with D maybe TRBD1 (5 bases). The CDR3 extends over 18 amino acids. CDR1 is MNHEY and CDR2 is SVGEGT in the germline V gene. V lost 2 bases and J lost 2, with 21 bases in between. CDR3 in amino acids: CASSYGPIAGVGNTEAFF. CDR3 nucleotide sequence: TGTGCCAGCAGTTACGGTCCCATTGCGGGGGTAGGAAACACTGAAGCTTTCTTT.

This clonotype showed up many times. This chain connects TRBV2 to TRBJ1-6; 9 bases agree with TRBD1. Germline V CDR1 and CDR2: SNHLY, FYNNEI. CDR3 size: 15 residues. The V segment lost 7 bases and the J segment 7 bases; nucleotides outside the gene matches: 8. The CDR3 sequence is CASTVQGARNSPLHF. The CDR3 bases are TGTGCCAGCACCGTACAGGGGGCGAGGAATTCACCCCTCCACTTT.

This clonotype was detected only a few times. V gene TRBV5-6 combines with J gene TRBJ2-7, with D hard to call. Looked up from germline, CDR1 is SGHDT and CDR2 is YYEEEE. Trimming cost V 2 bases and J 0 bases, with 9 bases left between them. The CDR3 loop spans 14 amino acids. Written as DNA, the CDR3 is TGTGCCAGCAGCTTCAGTGGATTCTCCTACGAGCAGTACTTC. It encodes CASSFSGFSYEQYF. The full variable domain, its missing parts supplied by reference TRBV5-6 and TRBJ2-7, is DAGVTQSPTHLIKTRGQQVTLRCSPKSGHDTVSWYQQALGQGPQFIFQYYEEEERQRGNFPDRFSGHQFPNYSSELNVNALLLGDSALYLCASSFSGFSYEQYFGPGTRLTVT.

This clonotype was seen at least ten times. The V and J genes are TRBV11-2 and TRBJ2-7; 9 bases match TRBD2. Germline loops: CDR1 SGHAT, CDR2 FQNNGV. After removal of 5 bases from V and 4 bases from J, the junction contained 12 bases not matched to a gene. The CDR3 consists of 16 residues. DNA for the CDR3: TGTGCCAGCAGCCCGCAAGGACGGAGCGGGAGGTACGAGCAGTACTTC. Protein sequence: CASSPQGRSGRYEQYF.

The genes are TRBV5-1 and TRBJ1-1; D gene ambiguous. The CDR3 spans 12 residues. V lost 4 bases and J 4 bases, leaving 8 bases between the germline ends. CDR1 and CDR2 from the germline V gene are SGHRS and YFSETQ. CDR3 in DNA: TGCGCCAGCAGCGCTGCTGGCACTGAAGCTTTCTTT. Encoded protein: CASSAAGTEAFF.

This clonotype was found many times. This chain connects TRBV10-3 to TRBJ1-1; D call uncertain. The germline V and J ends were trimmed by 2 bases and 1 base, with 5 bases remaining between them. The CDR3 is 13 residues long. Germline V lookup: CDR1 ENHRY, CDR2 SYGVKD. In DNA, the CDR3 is TGTGCCATCAGTGAGGAAAGGAACACTGAAGCTTTCTTT. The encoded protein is CAISEERNTEAFF.

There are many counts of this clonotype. CDR3 protein: CASGWSSLNQPQHF. The CDR3 nucleotides are TGTGCCAGCGGTTGGAGCAGCTTGAATCAGCCCCAGCATTTT. This chain links TRBV6-1 with TRBJ1-5, with D uncertain. This CDR3 has 14 residues. The germline V gene encodes CDR1 MNHNS and CDR2 SASEGT. V was shortened by 8 bases and J by 4 bases, with 15 bases between the two germline ends.

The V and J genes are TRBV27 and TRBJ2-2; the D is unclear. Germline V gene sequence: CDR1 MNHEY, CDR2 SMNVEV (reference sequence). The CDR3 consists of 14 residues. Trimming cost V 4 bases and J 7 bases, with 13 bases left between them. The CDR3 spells CASSYPRIDGELFF. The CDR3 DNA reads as TGTGCCAGCAGTTACCCCCGGATTGACGGGGAGCTGTTTTTT.

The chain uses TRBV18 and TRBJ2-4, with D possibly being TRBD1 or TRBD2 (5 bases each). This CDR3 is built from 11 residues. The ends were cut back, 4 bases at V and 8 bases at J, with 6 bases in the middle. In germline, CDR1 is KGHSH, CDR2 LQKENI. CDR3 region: CASSRGDIQYF. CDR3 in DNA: TGTGCCAGCTCACGAGGGGACATTCAGTACTTC.

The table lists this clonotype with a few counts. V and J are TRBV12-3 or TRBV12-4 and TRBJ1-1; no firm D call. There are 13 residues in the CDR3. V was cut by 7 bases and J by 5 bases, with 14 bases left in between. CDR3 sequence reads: CASTNFIMTEAFF. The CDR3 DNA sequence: TGTGCCAGCACCAACTTTATTATGACTGAAGCTTTCTTT.

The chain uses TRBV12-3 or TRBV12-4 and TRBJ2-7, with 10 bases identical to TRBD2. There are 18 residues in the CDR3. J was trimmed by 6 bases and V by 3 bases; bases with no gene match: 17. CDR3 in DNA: TGTGCCAGCAGTTTTCCCACTAGCGGGGCCTGGGCCCCTCGCGAGCAGTACTTC. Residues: CASSFPTSGAWAPREQYF.

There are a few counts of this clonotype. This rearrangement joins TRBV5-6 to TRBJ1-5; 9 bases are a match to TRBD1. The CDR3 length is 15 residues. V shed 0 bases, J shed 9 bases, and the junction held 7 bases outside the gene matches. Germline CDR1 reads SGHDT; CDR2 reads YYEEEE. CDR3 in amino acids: CASSLGTGGVRPQHF. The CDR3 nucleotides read TGTGCCAGCAGCTTGGGAACAGGGGGCGTTCGGCCCCAGCATTTT.

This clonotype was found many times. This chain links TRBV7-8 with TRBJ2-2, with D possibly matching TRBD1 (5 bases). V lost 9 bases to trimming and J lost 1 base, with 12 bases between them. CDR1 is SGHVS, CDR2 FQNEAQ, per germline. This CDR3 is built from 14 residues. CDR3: CASQGVRNTGELFF. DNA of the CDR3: TGTGCCAGTCAGGGTGTCCGGAACACCGGGGAGCTGTTTTTT.

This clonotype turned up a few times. For the CDR3, the DNA is TGTGCCAGCAGTTTATGGCAGGGAGCGGGAGCCAAAAACATTCAGTACTTC. It is translated as CASSLWQGAGAKNIQYF. V is TRBV12-3 or TRBV12-4 and J is TRBJ2-4; weak D call: TRBD2 (6 bases). CDR3 size: 17 residues. Deletions cut 2 bases from V and 0 bases from J, with 14 bases between.

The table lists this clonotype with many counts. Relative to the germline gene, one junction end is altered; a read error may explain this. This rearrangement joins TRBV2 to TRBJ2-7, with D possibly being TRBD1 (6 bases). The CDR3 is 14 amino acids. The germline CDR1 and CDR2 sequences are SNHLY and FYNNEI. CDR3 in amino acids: CASRPDSLIYEQYF. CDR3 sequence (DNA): TGTGCCAGCAGACCGGACAGTCTTATTTACGAACAGTACTTC.

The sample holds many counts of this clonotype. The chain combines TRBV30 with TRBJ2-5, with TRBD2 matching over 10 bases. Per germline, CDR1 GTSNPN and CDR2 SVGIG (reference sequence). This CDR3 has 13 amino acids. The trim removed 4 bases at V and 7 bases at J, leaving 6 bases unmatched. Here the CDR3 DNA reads TGTGCCTGGACCGGGACTAGCGTGGGGACCCAGTACTTC. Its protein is CAWTGTSVGTQYF.

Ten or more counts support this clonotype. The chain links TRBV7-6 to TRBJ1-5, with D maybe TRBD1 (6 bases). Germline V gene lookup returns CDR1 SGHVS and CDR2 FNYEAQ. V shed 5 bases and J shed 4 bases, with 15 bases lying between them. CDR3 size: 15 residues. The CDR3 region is CASSPGAGWNQPQHF. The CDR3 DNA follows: TGTGCCAGCAGCCCAGGGGCGGGGTGGAATCAGCCCCAGCATTTT.

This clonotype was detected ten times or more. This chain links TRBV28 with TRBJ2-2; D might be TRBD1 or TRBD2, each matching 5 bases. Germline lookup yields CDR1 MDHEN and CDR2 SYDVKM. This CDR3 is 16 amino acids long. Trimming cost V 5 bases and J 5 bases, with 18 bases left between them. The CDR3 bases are TGTGCCAGCAGTCTCACCGGGACCCCCGGGACCGGGGAGCTGTTTTTT. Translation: CASSLTGTPGTGELFF.